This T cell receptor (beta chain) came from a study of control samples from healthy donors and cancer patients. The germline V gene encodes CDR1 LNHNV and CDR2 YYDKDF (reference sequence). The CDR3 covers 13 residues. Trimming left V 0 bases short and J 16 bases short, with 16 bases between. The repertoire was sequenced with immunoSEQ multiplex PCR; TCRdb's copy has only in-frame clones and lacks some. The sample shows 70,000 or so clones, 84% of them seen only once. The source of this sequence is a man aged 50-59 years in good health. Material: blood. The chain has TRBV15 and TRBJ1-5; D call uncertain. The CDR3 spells CATSRDFLQVAHF. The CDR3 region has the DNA TGTGCCACCAGCAGAGATTTCTTGCAGGTCGCTCATTTT.